The 4 T cell receptor beta chains below were found in one sample sequenced in a study of blood T cells in healthy people across ages. A sample-barcoded 5' primer and a J-beta primer mix were used in a second PCR of roughly 7 to 12 cycles. TCRdb re-called the 5' RACE reads through MiXCR, storing one row per CDR3 protein. This sample yields hundreds of thousands of distinct CDR3 sequences, of which roughly half are seen a single time; about 54% belongs to the top ten. Sequencing was carried out using blood. These receptors all come from a man aged 60 to 69 in good health.

This clonotype was seen a single time. This sequence joins TRBV3-1 and TRBJ2-5, with D unresolved. V shed 3 bases and J shed 3 bases, with 8 bases lying between them. The V gene's germline CDR1 is LGHDT and CDR2 YNNKEL (reference sequence). This CDR3 region has 13 residues. CDR3 in DNA: TGTGCCAGCAGCCATATGAGCGAAGAGACCCAGTACTTC. This encodes CASSHMSEETQYF.

The CDR3 reads CASSAQISRGRGYGYTF. The CDR3 DNA reads as TGTGCCAGTAGTGCTCAAATATCCAGGGGGCGCGGCTATGGCTACACCTTC. This chain uses TRBV19 with TRBJ1-2; TRBD1 matches 8 bases. The V and J ends lost 5 bases and 4 bases, in that order; junction bases with no gene match: 15. Germline loops: CDR1 LNHDA, CDR2 SQIVND (reference sequence). The CDR3 spans 17 residues.

The chain is built from TRBV5-1 and TRBJ2-7; 7 nucleotides line up with TRBD2. This CDR3 region has 13 residues. V shed 5 bases and J 3 bases; nucleotides not matched to a gene: 5. Germline CDR1 SGHRS, CDR2 YFSETQ. The CDR3 loop is CASRVQRDYEQYF. CDR3 DNA: TGCGCCAGCAGGGTCCAGCGGGACTACGAGCAGTACTTC.

The gene calls are TRBV11-3 and TRBJ2-3, with 8 bases identical to TRBD2. The germline gives CDR1 SGHNT, CDR2 YENEEA. This CDR3 has 15 amino acids. Trimming at V came to 1 base and at J to 3 bases, leaving 3 bases not matched to a gene. CDR3 coding DNA: TGTGCCAGCAGCTTAGGTAGCGGGGAGACAGATACGCAGTATTTT. It translates to CASSLGSGETDTQYF.